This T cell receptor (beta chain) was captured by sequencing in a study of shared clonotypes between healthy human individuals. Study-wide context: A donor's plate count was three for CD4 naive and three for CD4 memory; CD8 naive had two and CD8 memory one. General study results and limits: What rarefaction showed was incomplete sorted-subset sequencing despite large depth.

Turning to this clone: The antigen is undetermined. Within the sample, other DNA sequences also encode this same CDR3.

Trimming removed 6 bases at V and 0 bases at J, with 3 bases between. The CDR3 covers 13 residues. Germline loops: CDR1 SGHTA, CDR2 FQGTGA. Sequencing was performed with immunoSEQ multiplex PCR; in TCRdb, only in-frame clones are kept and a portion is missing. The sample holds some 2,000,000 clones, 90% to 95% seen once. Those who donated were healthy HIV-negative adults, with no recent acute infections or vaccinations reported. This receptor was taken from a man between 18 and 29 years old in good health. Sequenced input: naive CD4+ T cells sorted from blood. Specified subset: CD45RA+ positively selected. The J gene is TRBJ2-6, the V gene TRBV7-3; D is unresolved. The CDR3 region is CASSSSGANVLTF. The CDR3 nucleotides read TGTGCCAGCAGTAGCTCTGGGGCCAACGTCCTGACTTTC. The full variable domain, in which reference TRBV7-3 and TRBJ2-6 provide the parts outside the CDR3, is GAGVSQTPSNKVTEKGKYVELRCDPISGHTALYWYRQSLGQGPEFLIYFQGTGAADDSGLPNDRFFAVRPEGSVSTLKIQRTERGDSAVYLCASSSSGANVLTFGAGSRLTVL.